The 28 T cell receptor beta chains in this list originate from one sample, sequenced in a study of sequential checkpoint blockade in melanoma. Indicated treatment: randomized to nivolumab then ipilimumab (arm A) or the reverse (arm B). Method: immunoSEQ multiplex PCR; TCRdb's copy keeps in-frame clones and lacks some. The sample includes thousands of clones, over 40% seen only once; the top ten take roughly two fifths. The material sequenced was CD8+ T cells sorted from blood (inferred from file names), taken from a patient given nivolumab and ipilimumab in sequence. Receptor source: a human donor with melanoma.

Only one count was recorded for this clone. The gene calls are TRBV27 and TRBJ2-7; 12 positions agree with TRBD2. CDR3 length: 15 residues. With 5 bases clipped from V and 2 bases from J, the junction kept 4 bases outside the gene matches. Per the germline V gene, CDR1 is MNHEY and CDR2 is SMNVEV (reference sequence). CDR3 coding DNA: TGTGCCAGCAGTGCGACTAGCGGGGGTACCTACGAGCAGTACTTC. Encoded protein: CASSATSGGTYEQYF.

This clone came up once. V is TRBV10-3 and J is TRBJ1-5; 7 bases are a match to TRBD1. Germline V gene data show CDR1 as ENHRY and CDR2 as SYGVKD. The CDR3 sequence is 14 residues long. The trim removed 10 bases at V and 0 bases at J, leaving 6 bases unmatched. CDR3 loop: CASNTGDSNQPQHF. As DNA, the CDR3 is TGTGCCAGCAATACAGGGGATAGCAATCAGCCCCAGCATTTT.

For the CDR3, the DNA is TGTGCCAGCAGTTTTTCTACGAACACCGGGGAGCTGTTTTTT. Translation gives CASSFSTNTGELFF. The chain employs TRBV27 and TRBJ2-2; D unclear. The CDR3 loop spans 14 amino acids. From germline, CDR1 is MNHEY and CDR2 SMNVEV (reference sequence). V lost 3 bases and J lost 0, with 5 bases in between.

The CDR3, as DNA: TGTGCCAGCAGTCAAGATTTCGGGTTAGGCGGCGAGCAGTACTTC. It specifies CASSQDFGLGGEQYF. This chain connects TRBV7-9 to TRBJ2-7, with unresolved D. Looked up from germline, CDR1 is SEHNR and CDR2 is FQNEAQ (reference sequence). The CDR3 extends over 15 amino acids. V was cut by 6 bases and J by 6 bases, with 21 bases left in between. The full variable domain, rest sourced from reference TRBV7-9 and TRBJ2-7, is DTGVSQNPRHKITKRGQNVTFRCDPISEHNRLYWYRQTLGQGPEFLTYFQNEAQLEKSRLLSDRFSAERPKGSFSTLEIQRTEQGDSAMYLCASSQDFGLGGEQYFGPGTRLTVT.

To note about this clone: Germline is not matched at one junction end, which may reflect a read error. The chain has TRBV13 and TRBJ2-7; tentatively, D is TRBD1 (7 bases). CDR3 size: 15 residues. The germline V gene encodes CDR1 PRHDT and CDR2 FYEKMQ (reference sequence). CDR3 sequence: CASSQEPGGTYEQYF. The DNA for the CDR3 is TGCGCCAGCAGCCAAGAGCCAGGGGGGACCTACGAGCAGTACTTC. The whole variable domain, remainder taken from reference TRBV13 and TRBJ2-7, is AAGVIQSPRHLIKEKRETATLKCYPIPRHDTVYWYQQGPGQDPQFLISFYEKMQSDKGSIPDRFSAQQFSDYHSELNMSSLELGDSALYFCASSQEPGGTYEQYFGPGTRLTVT.

By its share, this clone is medium-sized. The chain carries TRBV19 and TRBJ2-7; a weak D match, TRBD2 (5 bases). The germline V gene has CDR1 LNHDA and CDR2 SQIVND (reference sequence). The CDR3 contains 12 residues. V was clipped by 8 bases and J by 9 bases, with 17 bases between them. The CDR3: CASGITDYVQYF. CDR3 DNA: TGTGCCAGTGGAATTACAGACTATGTGCAGTACTTC.

This chain connects TRBV27 to TRBJ2-7; 12 bases fit TRBD1. CDR1 is MNHEY and CDR2 is SMNVEV in the germline V gene (reference sequence). V gave up 6 bases and J gave up 5 bases; unmatched junction bases: 8. The CDR3 has 15 residues. The CDR3 reads CASRGGTGGYHEQYF. Written as DNA, the CDR3 is TGTGCCAGCAGAGGGGGGACAGGGGGCTATCACGAGCAGTACTTC.

The rearrangement uses TRBV19 and TRBJ2-1; TRBD2 matches 7 bases. V was clipped by 1 base and J by 9 bases; unmatched bases: 6. The CDR3 runs 14 residues. CDR1 LNHDA and CDR2 SQIVND come from the germline V gene (reference sequence). The chain's CDR3 is CASSIAGGTSEQFF. The CDR3 coding sequence is TGTGCCAGTAGTATAGCGGGGGGAACTAGTGAGCAGTTCTTC. Full variable domain (missing parts from reference TRBV19 and TRBJ2-1): DGGITQSPKYLFRKEGQNVTLSCEQNLNHDAMYWYRQDPGQGLRLIYYSQIVNDFQKGDIAEGYSVSREKKESFPLTVTSAQKNPTAFYLCASSIAGGTSEQFFGPGTRLTVL.

This clone has a single count. V gene TRBV14 combines with J gene TRBJ2-7; possible D gene TRBD2, 5 bases. V gave up 4 bases and J gave up 3 bases, with 10 bases separating them. The CDR3 is made up of 13 amino acids. Per the germline V gene, CDR1 is SGHDN and CDR2 is FVKESK. The CDR3 bases are TGTGCCAGCAGCCCTTTCGGGGACTACGAGCAGTACTTC. Translating gives CASSPFGDYEQYF.

This chain connects TRBV7-9 to TRBJ1-1; 9 bases are shared with TRBD1. CDR3 size: 14 residues. The J segment lost 5 bases and the V segment lost 5 bases, leaving 6 bases of the junction unmatched. CDR1 and CDR2 from the germline V gene are SEHNR and FQNEAQ (reference sequence). The CDR3 bases are TGTGCCAGCAGCCCCCGGGACAGGGTTACTGAAGCTTTCTTT. Translated: CASSPRDRVTEAFF.

This clone turned up a few times. This CDR3 is also generated by other DNA sequences in the sample. The chain carries TRBV28 and TRBJ2-7; 10 bases are a match to TRBD2. The V and J ends lost 6 bases and 3 bases, in that order; junction bases with no gene match: 8. From germline, CDR1 is MDHEN and CDR2 SYDVKM. CDR3 length: 15 amino acids. CDR3 residues: CASRRTSGRVYEQYF. CDR3 in DNA: TGTGCCAGCAGACGGACTAGCGGCCGGGTCTACGAGCAGTACTTC.

V gene TRBV29-1 combines with J gene TRBJ2-7, with TRBD2 matching 9 bases. The CDR3 is 13 residues long. V dropped 4 bases and J dropped 5; count of bases not matched to a gene: 6. Germline V lookup: CDR1 SQVTM, CDR2 ANQGSEA. For the CDR3, the DNA is TGCAGCGTTGCACCGGGACTAGCTAACGAGCAGTACTTC. This gives the protein CSVAPGLANEQYF.

This clone appeared once. The chain recombines TRBV27 with TRBJ2-7; 12 nucleotides match TRBD2. The V segment lost 5 bases and the J segment 4 bases; nucleotides outside the gene matches: 9. The CDR3 is 16 residues long. Germline loops: CDR1 MNHEY, CDR2 SMNVEV (reference sequence). Written as DNA, the CDR3 is TGTGCCAGCAGTCCCATAGGACTAGCGGGGATGTACGAGCAGTACTTC. Amino acid sequence: CASSPIGLAGMYEQYF.

In its sample, this clone was seen a few times. The rearrangement uses TRBV19 and TRBJ2-1, with D maybe TRBD1 (6 bases). Between the trimmed V and J ends, which lost 3 bases and 9 bases, there was a span of 15 bases. Looked up from germline, CDR1 is LNHDA and CDR2 is SQIVND (reference sequence). The CDR3 extends over 14 amino acids. CDR3 bases: TGTGCCAGTAGTATCGACAGGTGGGATGGTGAGCAGTTCTTC. The encoded protein is CASSIDRWDGEQFF. The full variable domain, completed using reference TRBV19 and TRBJ2-1, is DGGITQSPKYLFRKEGQNVTLSCEQNLNHDAMYWYRQDPGQGLRLIYYSQIVNDFQKGDIAEGYSVSREKKESFPLTVTSAQKNPTAFYLCASSIDRWDGEQFFGPGTRLTVL.

The rearrangement uses TRBV11-2 and TRBJ1-5; TRBD1 aligns across 7 bases. J was trimmed by 9 bases and V by 5 bases; bases with no gene match: 7. The germline V gene has CDR1 SGHAT and CDR2 FQNNGV. The CDR3 consists of 13 residues. The DNA for the CDR3 is TGTGCCAGCAGCCACAGGGGAGGTGGGCCCCAGCATTTT. Protein product: CASSHRGGGPQHF.

This clone showed up just once. This sequence joins TRBV19 and TRBJ2-7, with 8 bases matching TRBD2. The CDR3 spans 14 residues. CDR1 is LNHDA, CDR2 SQIVND, per germline (reference sequence). V shed 7 bases and J 2 bases; nucleotides not matched to a gene: 7. The CDR3 DNA reads TGTGCCAGTACCGCCGGTAGCGGGGCCTACGAGCAGTACTTC. Translated, it gives CASTAGSGAYEQYF.

With respect to this clone: Compared with germline, one end of the junction differs, possibly owing to a read error. This chain links TRBV7-7 with TRBJ2-7; D possibly corresponds to TRBD1 (6 bases). This CDR3 spans 13 amino acids. Germline V CDR1 and CDR2: SSHAT, FNYEAQ (reference sequence). In DNA form, the CDR3 reads TGTGCCAACAGCTTAGAGGACAGCTACGAGCAGTACTTC. Amino acid sequence: CANSLEDSYEQYF. Full variable domain (remainder filled in from reference TRBV7-7 and TRBJ2-7): GAGVSQSPRYKVTKRGQDVTLRCDPISSHATLYWYQQALGQGPEFLTYFNYEAQPDKSGLPSDRFSAERPEGSISTLTIQRTEQRDSAMYRCANSLEDSYEQYFGPGTRLTVT.

The chain joins TRBV4-1 to TRBJ1-2; 10 bases align to TRBD1. This CDR3 spans 15 amino acids. V was clipped by 3 bases and J by 3 bases; unmatched bases: 4. Per the germline V gene, CDR1 is MGHRA and CDR2 is YSYEKL. CDR3 residues: CASSHETGGDYGYTF. For the CDR3, the DNA is TGCGCCAGCAGCCATGAGACAGGGGGCGACTATGGCTACACCTTC.

V is TRBV28 and J is TRBJ2-7; tentatively, D is TRBD1 (5 bases). This CDR3 region has 15 residues. Per germline, CDR1 MDHEN and CDR2 SYDVKM. Trimming left V 6 bases short and J 1 base short, with 16 bases between. The chain's CDR3 is CASRIDRASSYEQYF. The CDR3 bases are TGTGCCAGCAGAATTGACAGAGCTTCTTCCTACGAGCAGTACTTC.

There are a few counts of this clone. The chain combines TRBV28 with TRBJ2-7, with D possibly matching TRBD2 (5 bases). Germline V gene sequence: CDR1 MDHEN, CDR2 SYDVKM. The CDR3 covers 16 residues. Trimming removed 2 bases at V and 4 bases at J, with 18 bases between. The CDR3 coding sequence is TGTGCCAGCAGTTTAGACCGGGGATTTGCCAGGTACGAGCAGTACTTC. It is translated as CASSLDRGFARYEQYF.

The genes are TRBV30 and TRBJ1-6, with a possible D match to TRBD1 (6 bases). V was trimmed by 3 bases and J by 10 bases, leaving 10 bases between them. The length of the CDR3 is 12 residues. Germline V gene lookup returns CDR1 GTSNPN and CDR2 SVGIG (reference sequence). The CDR3, as DNA: TGTGCCTGGAGGAGGGGGGGATCACCCCTCCACTTT. Its translation: CAWRRGGSPLHF. Full variable domain (rest looked up from reference TRBV30 and TRBJ1-6): SQTIHQWPATLVQPVGSPLSLECTVEGTSNPNLYWYRQAAGRGLQLLFYSVGIGQISSEVPQNLSASRPQDRQFILSSKKLLLSDSGFYLCAWRRGGSPLHFGNGTRLTVT.

The chain employs TRBV7-3 and TRBJ1-3, with TRBD1 matching over 7 bases. The CDR3 is 14 residues long. The V gene's germline CDR1 is SGHTA and CDR2 FQGTGA. The V gene end was trimmed by 3 bases and the J gene end by 4 bases; junction bases not matched to a gene: 3. CDR3 in amino acids: CASSLGTVGNTIYF. The CDR3 nucleotides read TGTGCCAGCAGCTTGGGGACAGTCGGAAACACCATATATTTT.

Comment on this clone: Different DNA sequences within this sample yield the same CDR3. The chain has TRBV4-3 and TRBJ1-1; tentative D call: TRBD1 (5 bases). V was cut by 0 bases and J by 1 base, with 9 bases left in between. The CDR3 sequence is 15 residues long. CDR1 is LGHNA and CDR2 is YSLEER in the germline V gene. CDR3 DNA: TGCGCCAGCAGCCAAGATTCCGGGGGGAACACTGAAGCTTTCTTT. Translated, it gives CASSQDSGGNTEAFF.

V usage is TRBV28 and J usage is TRBJ2-5; D not certain. Near its end, the DNA agrees better with TRBJ2-7, so the J call may be wrong. The CDR3 consists of 14 residues. In germline, CDR1 is MDHEN, CDR2 SYDVKM. CDR3 sequence: CASSLTASSYEQYF. The CDR3 nucleotides are TGTGCCAGCAGTTTAACAGCTAGCTCCTACGAGCAGTACTTC.

The rearrangement uses TRBV19 and TRBJ2-1, with TRBD2 matching 8 bases. J was trimmed by 7 bases and V by 5 bases; bases with no gene match: 7. Germline V CDR1 and CDR2: LNHDA, SQIVND (reference sequence). The CDR3 loop spans 14 amino acids. DNA of the CDR3: TGTGCCAGTAGTCCGGGACTAGAGTATAATGAGCAGTTCTTC. As protein: CASSPGLEYNEQFF. Combining the CDR3 with reference TRBV19 and TRBJ2-1 gives the whole variable domain DGGITQSPKYLFRKEGQNVTLSCEQNLNHDAMYWYRQDPGQGLRLIYYSQIVNDFQKGDIAEGYSVSREKKESFPLTVTSAQKNPTAFYLCASSPGLEYNEQFFGPGTRLTVL.

This clone was detected once. This chain connects TRBV19 to TRBJ1-1; 7 nucleotides match TRBD1. The V segment lost 5 bases and the J segment 3 bases; nucleotides outside the gene matches: 12. The CDR3 loop spans 16 amino acids. Germline assignment: CDR1 LNHDA and CDR2 SQIVND (reference sequence). The CDR3 protein is CASSPSYLTGDTEAFF. Here the CDR3 DNA reads TGTGCCAGTAGTCCCTCGTATTTAACAGGGGACACTGAAGCTTTCTTT.

The rearrangement uses TRBV13 and TRBJ2-7; 14 bases line up with TRBD2. V was clipped by 4 bases and J by 3 bases; unmatched bases: 11. The germline gives CDR1 PRHDT, CDR2 FYEKMQ (reference sequence). This CDR3 comprises 18 residues. The CDR3 region has the DNA TGTGCCAGCAGCTCAGGACTAGCGGGAGGCCCTTCGGTCTACGAGCAGTACTTC. It codes for CASSSGLAGGPSVYEQYF. Full variable domain (remainder filled in from reference TRBV13 and TRBJ2-7): AAGVIQSPRHLIKEKRETATLKCYPIPRHDTVYWYQQGPGQDPQFLISFYEKMQSDKGSIPDRFSAQQFSDYHSELNMSSLELGDSALYFCASSSGLAGGPSVYEQYFGPGTRLTVT.

This clone was found a few times. The chain carries TRBV28 and TRBJ2-7; a possible D gene is TRBD2 (5 bases). The CDR3 totals 13 residues. Germline V lookup: CDR1 MDHEN, CDR2 SYDVKM. V was trimmed by 11 bases and J by 6 bases, leaving 20 bases between them. The CDR3 DNA follows: TGTGCCTCCTCCCGGGATACCCTACGCGAGCAGTACTTC. It yields the protein CASSRDTLREQYF.